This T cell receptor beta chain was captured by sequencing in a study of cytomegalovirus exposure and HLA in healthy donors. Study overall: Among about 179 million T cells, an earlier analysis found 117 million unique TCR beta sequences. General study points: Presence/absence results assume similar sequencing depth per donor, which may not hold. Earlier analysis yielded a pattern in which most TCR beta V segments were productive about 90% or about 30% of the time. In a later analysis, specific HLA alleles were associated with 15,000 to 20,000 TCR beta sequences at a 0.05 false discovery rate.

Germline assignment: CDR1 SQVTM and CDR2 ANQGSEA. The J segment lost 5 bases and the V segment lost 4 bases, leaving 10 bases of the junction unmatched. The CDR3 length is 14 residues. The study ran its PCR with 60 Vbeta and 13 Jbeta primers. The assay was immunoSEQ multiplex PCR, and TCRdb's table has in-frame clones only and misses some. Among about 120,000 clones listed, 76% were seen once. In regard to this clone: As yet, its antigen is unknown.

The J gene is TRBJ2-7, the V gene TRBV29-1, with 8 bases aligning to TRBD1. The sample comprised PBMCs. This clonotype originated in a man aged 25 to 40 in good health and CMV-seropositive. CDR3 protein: CSVAATGARDEQYF. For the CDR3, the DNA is TGCAGCGTTGCCGCGACAGGGGCACGGGACGAGCAGTACTTC.